The following is a T cell receptor beta chain sequence with its context. The CDR3 has 15 amino acids. Trimming shortened V by 1 base and J by 5 bases, and 12 bases separated the two germline ends. Per the germline V gene, CDR1 is KGHSH and CDR2 is LQKENI. This specimen comes from a study of CD8 T cells in Susac syndrome. RNA amounts of roughly 0.45 to 1 ug underwent reverse transcription with random hexamers. TCRdb reprocessed the immunoSEQ multiplex PCR reads with MiXCR, giving one entry per CDR3 protein. Counted here are tens of thousands of distinct CDR3 sequences, under 96% occurring once; the ten biggest clones make up 0.09% to 0.13%. Sequencing targeted TCR beta in blood CD8+ and CD4+ T cells.

V gene TRBV18 combines with J gene TRBJ2-1, with D possibly TRBD2 on 6 matching bases. The source material was CD4+ T cells from PBMCs. This TCR was sampled from a human donor with multiple sclerosis. CDR3 region: CASSPRSGPHNEQFF. CDR3 nucleotides: TGTGCCAGCTCACCACGGAGCGGGCCCCACAATGAGCAGTTCTTC.